This TCR beta chain was recovered during a study of tumor-infiltrating lymphocytes in primary liver carcinoma. Study conclusions and caveats: Tumor-adjacent and tumor-blood pairs shared less of their repertoires than tumor region pairs shared.

Unsorted bulk tissue of about 20-31 mg yielded co-extracted RNA and DNA. The proportion of viable tumor cells exceeded 80% in every tumor sample. This clonotype came up many times. What it binds is not known. Making TCR beta cDNA involved approximately 0.5 ug total RNA and a constant-region primer. Slightly modified ARM-PCR, run as three nested multiplex PCR rounds, produced the TCR beta libraries. A single record per CDR3 protein comes from TCRdb applying MiXCR to the multiplex PCR reads. This sample has roughly 100,000 distinct CDR3 sequences; approximately 71% occur once, and the top ten carry over 7.5%. Sequencing was done on a sample of liver tumor tissue from sampling region 5. The sample's subset: tumor region T5, tumor centre. This receptor was identified in an older woman with primary liver carcinoma and hepatitis B virus infection.

The chain's CDR3 is CTSSHSSGSDDTQYF. The DNA for the CDR3 is TGCACCAGCAGCCATTCCAGCGGGAGTGATGATACGCAGTATTTT. This sequence joins TRBV1 and TRBJ2-3; the table names TRBD2, a call not compared with the DNA. TRBV1 is a documented pseudogene. This CDR3 contains 15 residues.